A selection of T cell receptor beta chains follows, all from one sample in a study of blood T cell repertoires in COVID-19. The assay was immunoSEQ multiplex PCR, and TCRdb's table has in-frame clones only and misses some. The top ten hold 10% of the sample, which has 120,000 to 150,000 clones, approximately 88% seen once. Sequencing was done on a sample of peripheral blood. The receptors were sampled from a man aged 55 to 70 with active or convalescent COVID-19. Each CDR3 is given with its conserved first and last residue. The listing skips clone size in some rows; elsewhere it reads once, few, many or a size class.

abundance | v_gene | CDR3aa
. | TRBV28 | CASSFRVRKGSNQPQHF
. | TRBV27 | CASSTPPGQPSYEQYF
. | TRBV10-3 | CAISPQSNTEAFF
once | TRBV28 | CASSLSMGHGNTEAFF
. | TRBV28 | CASSLTGVYQPQHF
. | TRBV9 | CASSVGGAGAPGELFF
. | TRBV7-9 | CASSLAPSGELFF
. | TRBV29-1 | CSVAGSHTEAFF
. | TRBV28 | CASSSGSRSYTF
. | TRBV5-6 | CASSRKPSYEQYF
once | TRBV25-1 | CASTPRGVSNYGYTF
. | TRBV2 | CASSILLTGWTEAFF
once | TRBV7-2 | CASSLFLAGGQETQYF
once | TRBV18 | CASSPSAGGRYEQYF
once | TRBV6-2/TRBV6-3 | CASSEFGRTYEQYF
. | TRBV6-5 | CASRIGTNYEQYF
. | TRBV24-1 | CATSALSGRADTQYF
. | TRBV5-1 | CASSPRTGGVYEQYF
. | TRBV27 | CASSLRQNYEQYF
. | TRBV5-1 | CASSFDAGGRGYTF
. | TRBV19 | CASSSTGSRRNYGYTF
. | TRBV2 | CASKTGGYNEQFF
. | TRBV7-2 | CASSGSGATNEKLFF
. | TRBV20-1 | CSASWGQNSYEQYF
. | TRBV4-3 | CASSQGSSGRALGTDTQYF
. | TRBV19 | CASTSGGSNQPQHF
. | TRBV12-5 | CASGLDQTRQQYF
. | TRBV18 | CASSPQPRSYEQYF
. | TRBV27 | CASSREGTSSGANVLTF
. | TRBV28 | CASSLGGGRTEAFF
. | TRBV7-3 | CASSPGFNYGYTF
. | TRBV23-1 | CASTQSRDRVFGNQPQHF
once | TRBV28 | CASSGDREQETQYF
many | TRBV6-1 | CASSEKEGGRPDPQYF
. | TRBV2 | CASSEAGTGIDEQYF
few | TRBV5-8 | CASSVGTPPHQYF
. | TRBV4-1 | CASSQEGREGRVDEQFF
once | TRBV5-8 | CASSSRTGDYSNQPQHF
. | TRBV19 | CASSPGGQVGRNIQYF
. | TRBV6-5 | CASSYDRANSPLHF
. | TRBV6-5 | CASIPDRGSYNEQFF
. | TRBV7-2 | CASSFRGLGETQYF
. | TRBV6-5 | CASSYSPRNNSPLHF
. | TRBV7-3 | CASSGTKAGSSYNEQFF
few | TRBV9 | CASSPPRSSGNNEQFF
. | TRBV10-2 | CASSALRREQYF
. | TRBV6-2/TRBV6-3 | CASSYNLGTSGREETQYF
. | TRBV14 | CASSHGLAGDGELFF
many | TRBV18 | CASSPGQLQAFF
once | TRBV19 | CASTEGLAKGNEQFF
. | TRBV5-8 | CASSAGQINTGELFF
. | TRBV27 | CASSLSGHPIFDTEAFF
. | TRBV5-1 | CASSLTAGVDNEQFF
. | TRBV6-5 | CASSRQGWYGYTF
once | TRBV19 | CASSRTGSGANVLTF
. | TRBV11-2 | CASSSLAGNNEQFF
. | TRBV4-3 | CASSQGLGLAAKTQYF